One and the same sample provided the 2 T cell receptor beta chains below, sequenced in a study of beta chain features in type 1 diabetes (dated by TCRdb to the late 2010s). To prepare the library, the immunoSEQ multiplex PCR assay was applied. The entire isolated RNA was reverse transcribed using the High Capacity cDNA Reverse Transcription Kit, and thus expressed TCRB transcripts were sequenced. Imported from immuneACCESS, the table was reduced by TCRdb to in-frame sequences with V and J called. These copies leave out some clones; in studies compared against another copy, an unresolved V gene accounts for under half, and the cause of the remainder is not known. The sample table contains 130,000 to 150,000 clones; only one count was recorded for approximately 13% of them. The top ten clonotypes cover 1.3% of the sample. No antigen has been assigned to these receptors. The full study reports these points: Type 1 diabetes patients showed a moderate but significant shortening of TCRB CDR3 length in all four CD4+ subsets.

Material for sequencing was central memory CD4+ T cells from blood. All receptors come from a man younger than 35 with type 1 diabetes.

This clone turned up a few times. The V gene is TRBV9, the J gene TRBJ1-1; no clear D. Trimming took 3 bases from V and 2 from J, leaving 11 bases between them. In germline, CDR1 is SGDLS, CDR2 YYNGEE. There are 14 residues in the CDR3. The CDR3 is CASSGPGGNTEAFF. CDR3 coding DNA: TGTGCCAGCAGCGGACCGGGAGGAAACACTGAAGCTTTCTTT. The whole variable domain, filled in from reference TRBV9 and TRBJ1-1, reads DSGVTQTPKHLITATGQRVTLRCSPRSGDLSVYWYQQSLDQGLQFLIQYYNGEERAKGNILERFSAQQFPDLHSELNLSSLELGDSALYFCASSGPGGNTEAFFGQGTRLTVV.

This clone showed up just a few times. The chain employs TRBV4-1 and TRBJ2-1; the D gene is possibly TRBD2 (5 bases). Germline V CDR1 and CDR2: MGHRA, YSYEKL. Trimming cost V 1 base and J 4 bases, with 14 bases left between them. The CDR3 is 16 residues long. CDR3 amino acids: CASSQVPGTGYNEQFF. The DNA of the CDR3 is TGCGCCAGCAGCCAAGTCCCAGGAACGGGATACAATGAGCAGTTCTTC.